Detailed here is one T cell receptor (beta chain). The specificity of this receptor is unknown. No much larger clone exists at a distance of one base, and base qualities are not known. To estimate absolute template abundance from read counts, synthetic TCR analog templates were spiked into each PCR. The immunoSEQ assay was used to amplify TCRbeta CDR3 regions from genomic DNA with bias-controlled V and J gene primers. Sequencing of rearranged TCRbeta segments was performed at approximately 20X coverage. Processing in the source paper ran as follows. Clustering was used to correct sequencing errors, and CDR3s were annotated against IMGT to assign V, D and J genes. Only productive TCRbeta rearrangements were used in downstream analyses, excluding out-of-frame or stop-codon sequences. Clonality was computed as one minus Shannon entropy normalized by the log of the number of unique productive sequences. Clones differing between time points or between blood and tumor were identified by Fisher's exact test with Benjamini-Hochberg correction at adjusted p below 0.01. TCRdb carries this immuneACCESS record with in-frame sequences only. Its versions omit some clonotypes, under half of them owing to an unresolved V gene in the studies checked, with the rest unexplained. V, J and clone size are those of that table, while D and trimming were read from the DNA. The sample has over 100,000 clones on record, 91% of them singletons. The biggest ten clones account for 3.5% to 4.5% of the sample.

The record originates from a study of PD-L1 blockade in urothelial cancer (dated by TCRdb to about 2017). In the study overall: Every patient began therapy around 2014 and was given atezolizumab 1,200 mg intravenously every 3 weeks. About 85% of the roughly 29 patients were identified as males with urothelial cancer of bladder origin, and a prior smoking history was reported by 18 of 29 patients. Pretreatment tumor samples, along with matched peripheral blood serially collected before and after atezolizumab treatment, were subjected to TCR sequencing. The study was an exploratory multi-omic analysis of somatic, immune and clinical correlates of response to PD-L1 blockade with atezolizumab in urothelial cancer. In the same patients who had TCR sequencing, pretreatment tumors also underwent whole exome sequencing and RNA sequencing. Blood samples yielded a median of around 130,000 T cells and 65,000 to 95,000 unique TCRs, with median clonality 0.080. Patients had an ECOG performance status of 0 or 1 and had received between 0 and 3 prior chemotherapy regimens. Nine patients reached durable clinical benefit, while 15 to 25 patients did not. Blood samples were analyzed at 3 weeks after treatment start (second dose) and at 6 weeks after treatment start. Progression-free survival longer than 6 months counted as durable clinical benefit, and TCR features were additionally tested against both progression-free and overall survival. Approximately 30 patients had pretreatment blood TCR-seq, approximately 24 had at least one posttreatment blood collection, and approximately 24 had tumor TCR-seq. The paper as a whole reports these results and caveats: Among patients with durable benefit, tumor-associated TCR clones showed greater expansion in peripheral blood 3 weeks after treatment started (n ≈ 20, p = 0.022). A pretreatment peripheral blood TCR clonality below the median was linked to improved progression-free and overall survival. Small sample size (n ≈ 30) and many exploratory analyses mean the results are intended to be hypothesis-generating.

What this sample's time point label stands for: peripheral blood 6 weeks after treatment start. A cohort of about 27 patients with locally advanced or metastatic urothelial carcinoma, treated at Memorial Sloan Kettering on a trial protocol, was included. Peripheral blood mononuclear cells were collected pretreatment and during treatment, with between 1 and 8 total time points obtained per patient. The Qiagen DNeasy Blood extraction kit was used to purify genomic DNA from total PBMCs and from tumor samples. PBMCs were collected pretreatment and during treatment, and were isolated and stored as previously described. Based on the germline V gene, the CDR1 and CDR2 sequences are SGHTA and FQGNSA. V was cut back by 3 bases and J by 9 bases, leaving a gap of 15 bases between them. There are 14 amino acids in the CDR3, from cysteine to phenylalanine inclusive. Just the 42-base CDR3 DNA is kept, in frame starting at base 1.

The rearrangement combines TRBV7-2 with TRBJ2-1; TRBD2 is a weak D gene call, 6 bases matching. Sequenced here: PBMCs, sampled around atezolizumab (anti-PD-L1) treatment. The sequence derives from a man aged 60-69 years with urothelial cancer. The DNA sequence is given as TGTGCCAGCAGCTTCGCCCTTCTGGGGGGTGAGCAGTTCTTC. Its protein is CASSFALLGGEQFF.